This is a list of T cell receptor beta chains from one sample in a study of T cell responses to AZD1222 COVID-19 vaccine. Generated by immunoSEQ multiplex PCR, the TCRdb table keeps only in-frame clones and is missing some. Of 130,000 to 150,000 clones in the sample, around 90% were seen once. This sample comprised peripheral blood, obtained on day 0 of AZD1222 vaccination. The receptors shown here come from an adult in good health. The CDR3 runs from the conserved cysteine through the conserved F or W. Each record gives: V gene, CDR3 length, CDR3 protein.

>TRBV6-2/TRBV6-3|15
CASSYEALGNQPQHF
>TRBV4-2|15
CASSQDAAGRYGYTF
>TRBV7-8|13
CASIPTGGYGYTF
>TRBV5-4|14
CASSPDRATDTQYF
>TRBV5-1|16
CASSLAPGQAGNEQFF
>TRBV5-1|16
CASFPGTGGTGGELFF
>TRBV12-5|12
CASGLGNQPQHF
>TRBV14|14
CASSQASAGYEQYF
>TRBV4-3|16
CASSQAYRASGNTIYF
>TRBV19|15
CASSSGPAGNQPQHF
>TRBV19|12
CASSIRHQPQHF
>TRBV7-3|13
CASSRGEGTGYTF
>TRBV7-9|16
CASSFLPTGGTYEQYF
>TRBV5-4|15
CASSSSGSGWDTIYF
>TRBV10-3|18
CAISPGTGSRSNTGELFF
>TRBV27|15
CASTSRREGNYGYTF